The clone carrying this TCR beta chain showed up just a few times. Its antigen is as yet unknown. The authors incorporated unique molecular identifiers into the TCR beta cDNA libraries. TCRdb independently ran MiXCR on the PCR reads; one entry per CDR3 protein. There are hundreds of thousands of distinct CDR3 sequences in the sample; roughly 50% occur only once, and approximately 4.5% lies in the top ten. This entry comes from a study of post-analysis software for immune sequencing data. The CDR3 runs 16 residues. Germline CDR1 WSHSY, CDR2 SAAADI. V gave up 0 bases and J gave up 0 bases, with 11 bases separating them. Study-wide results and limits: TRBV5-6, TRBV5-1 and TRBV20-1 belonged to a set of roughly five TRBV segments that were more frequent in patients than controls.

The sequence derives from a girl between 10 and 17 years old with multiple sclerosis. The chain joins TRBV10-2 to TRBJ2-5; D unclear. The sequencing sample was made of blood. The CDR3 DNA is TGCGCCAGCAGTGAGTCTCAGTTAGACAACCAAGAGACCCAGTACTTC. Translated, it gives CASSESQLDNQETQYF.